This paragraph reports one T cell receptor beta chain. Its antigen is currently unknown. Relative to the germline gene, one junction end is altered; a read error may explain this. TCRbeta libraries were built with three rounds of nested PCR, modified from ARM-PCR. TCRdb re-called the multiplex PCR reads through MiXCR, storing one row per CDR3 protein. The sample yields some 80,000 distinct CDR3 sequences, 76% seen once. The data were taken from a study of tumor and adjacent non-tumor tissue in lung cancer. About the study: On average, productive TCRbeta reads reached about 4.17 million per sample.

No cell sorting was done before RNA was extracted from the tissue. More than 3 cm separated this lung sample from the edge of the tumor. Newly diagnosed lung cancer patients had thoracic surgery in China, August–late 2014, without prior chemotherapy. Study-wide results and caveats: Top 100 clones took a larger repertoire share in normal lung. TCR diversity was significantly greater in tumor than normal lung tissue.

The CDR3 runs to 13 residues. Germline lookup yields CDR1 LGHNA and CDR2 YNFKEQ. This clonotype was sampled from a man in his 70s with non-small cell lung cancer. The chain links TRBV4-2 to TRBJ1-5; no firm D call. Material: distant non-tumor lung tissue. The CDR3 DNA reads TGTGCCAGCAGCCAAGGCTTAAAACAGCTCCAGCATTTT. This sequence encodes CASSQGLKQLQHF.